The 3 T cell receptor beta chains below come from one sample, sequenced in a study of blood T cells in healthy people across ages. Through a sample-barcoded 5' primer and a J-beta primer mix, a second PCR was run for 7 to 11 cycles. From the 5' RACE reads, TCRdb called clonotypes with MiXCR, one entry per CDR3 protein. The sample has over 1.5 million distinct CDR3 sequences, just under 50% seen once. The sequencing input was blood. The origin of the receptors is a middle-aged woman in good health.

The chain combines TRBV10-3 with TRBJ2-1; D possibly uses TRBD1 or TRBD2 (6 bases each). CDR3 length: 13 residues. Trimming took 6 bases from V and 7 from J, leaving 13 bases between them. Germline V CDR1 and CDR2: ENHRY, SYGVKD. As DNA, the CDR3 is TGTGCCATCAGCGGTGGCGGGACAAATGAGCAGTTCTTC. Translating gives CAISGGGTNEQFF.

The chain couples TRBV7-9 to TRBJ2-1; either TRBD1 or TRBD2 may fit D (5 bases each). Germline V gene sequence: CDR1 SEHNR, CDR2 FQNEAQ (reference sequence). The CDR3 covers 15 residues. V lost 3 bases, J lost 7 bases, and 16 bases lay in between. The CDR3 here is CASSFNLGAGNEQFF. CDR3 DNA: TGTGCCAGCAGCTTTAATCTCGGGGCTGGGAATGAGCAGTTCTTC. The full variable domain, its missing parts supplied by reference TRBV7-9 and TRBJ2-1, is DTGVSQNPRHKITKRGQNVTFRCDPISEHNRLYWYRQTLGQGPEFLTYFQNEAQLEKSRLLSDRFSAERPKGSFSTLEIQRTEQGDSAMYLCASSFNLGAGNEQFFGPGTRLTVL.

The rearrangement joins TRBV5-1 to TRBJ2-3, with D unclear. The V gene lost 0 bases and the J gene lost 1 base, with 12 bases spanning the gap. The V gene's germline CDR1 is SGHRS and CDR2 YFSETQ. The CDR3 length is 16 residues. The CDR3 reads CASSLVLVVGTDTQYF. The CDR3 DNA follows: TGCGCCAGCAGCTTGGTCCTAGTCGTTGGCACAGATACGCAGTATTTT.